This record covers a single TCR beta chain. Its antigen is still unknown. The record has no base qualities; no much larger clone is one base away. Healthy HIV-negative adults with no recently reported acute infections or vaccinations were included as donors. Every donor was a Caucasian adult living in Nashville, Tennessee, USA. CD4+ T cells were enriched through magnetic negative selection, after which naive cells were positively selected on CD45RA and the remaining negative fraction served as the memory subset. Blood was obtained by leukapheresis, after which PBMCs were separated by Ficoll-Histopaque density gradient centrifugation and cryopreserved in liquid nitrogen vapor phase. Analytical flow cytometry was used to check the purity and quantity of every magnetically sorted T cell population. Genomic DNA was isolated from each sorted fraction and quantified by UV absorbance on a Nanodrop 2000c.

Reading the germline V gene gives CDR1 KGHSH and CDR2 LQKENI. V and J are trimmed by 8 bases and 2 bases, and the gene matches miss 8 bases of the junction. Including the terminal cysteine and phenylalanine, the CDR3 comprises 14 residues. The entry retains the CDR3 DNA only, 42 bases that are in frame from base 1. The sample comes from a study of shared clonotypes between healthy human individuals (dated by TCRdb to between 2020 and 2021). Concerning the study at large: A couple of women and a few men aged 18 to 49 years were included in the cohort. To estimate repertoire size and how much clonotypes are shared between individuals, the study performed deep sequencing of blood TCR repertoires from five healthy adults. For each donor, CD4 naive and CD4 memory were each given three plates, CD8 naive was given two plates, and CD8 memory was given one plate. Between about 0.85 and 8.9 billion PBMCs per donor were obtained by leukapheresis. To increase sequencing depth and limit assay-specific biases, different laboratories used diverse techniques to prepare libraries and sequence TCR repertoires.

Results and caveats for the whole study, not just this receptor: About 5% of naive CD4, 3% to 4% of naive CD8, approximately 2% of memory CD4, and 0.4% of memory CD8 clonotypes were shared across several donors. Compared with non-shared clonotypes, the clonotypes found in all four sorted-subset donors had higher generation probabilities. Pairwise subsampling indicated that sequencing depth was expected to affect the degree of clonotype sharing among donors. Even with the large sequencing depth, rarefaction of the sorted-subset datasets indicated that sequencing was incomplete. Larger estimated clonotype richness was generally found for naive subsets than for memory subsets. The genetic and exposure-history diversity represented was limited by the small number of donors. Only blood was sampled, and tissue TCR repertoires likely differ from those in blood.

TCR CDR3 regions were amplified from genomic DNA by multiplex PCR using the deep immunoSEQ assay. Extracted genomic DNA from each cell subset was spread evenly across all wells of several immunoSEQ 96-well plates, with each plate serving as a replicate. For sorted subsets, approximately 210 ng genomic DNA, equal to tens of thousands of T cell genomes, was loaded into each replicate PCR. The purified libraries were quantified using a Qubit 3.0 fluorometer, sized with a Bioanalyzer 2100, and then quantified again using the KAPA Library Quantification kit. A separate single-read 150-cycle Illumina NextSeq 550 flow cell was used to sequence each immunoSEQ 96-well plate. The original methods were these. Because the immunoSEQ output included only junctional sequences and no quality scores, the filtering could not be the same as the filtering used for full-length reads. Sequences were annotated with PyIR, a Python wrapper for IgBLAST v1.9, and V/J genes and CDR3 were assigned using IMGT germline references. Reads with weak V/J assignments (E-value above 1e-6), missing CDR3, stop codons, out-of-frame junctions, or ambiguous translated residues were removed. V3J clonotypes were defined as sequences sharing the same inferred V gene, J gene, and CDR3 amino acid sequence. The percentage overlap between two repertoires was calculated by dividing the number of shared unique clonotypes by the size of the smaller repertoire. RTK rarefaction, the Chao1 estimator, and Recon v2.1 estimates of unobserved clonotypes were used to assess repertoire richness. OLGA was used to compute generation probabilities for all TCRbeta clonotypes that the gDNA method yielded from a handful of donors. What TCRdb holds here is the immuneACCESS table cut down to in-frame rearrangements. Part of the clones is not present; checked against another copy, under half of the missing clones reflect an unresolved V gene, and the others are unexplained. V and J calls and clone size follow that table, whereas D and trimming were derived from the DNA. Within this sample are roughly 1,000,000 clones, with about 80% of them counted one time only. Roughly 0.56% of the sample goes to the ten largest clones.

The sequenced material came from memory CD4+ T cells from PBMCs. Read against the paper, the sample's cell subset or site label means: CD45RA-negative fraction. The TCR originated in a man aged 18 to 29 in good health. Some clones in this sample may be carry-over from other donors' samples. The V gene is TRBV18 and the J gene is TRBJ2-5; 7 bases in the junction line up with TRBD2. The DNA sequence reads TGTGCCAGCCGGACTGGGACTATACAAGAGACCCAGTACTTC. This sequence encodes CASRTGTIQETQYF.